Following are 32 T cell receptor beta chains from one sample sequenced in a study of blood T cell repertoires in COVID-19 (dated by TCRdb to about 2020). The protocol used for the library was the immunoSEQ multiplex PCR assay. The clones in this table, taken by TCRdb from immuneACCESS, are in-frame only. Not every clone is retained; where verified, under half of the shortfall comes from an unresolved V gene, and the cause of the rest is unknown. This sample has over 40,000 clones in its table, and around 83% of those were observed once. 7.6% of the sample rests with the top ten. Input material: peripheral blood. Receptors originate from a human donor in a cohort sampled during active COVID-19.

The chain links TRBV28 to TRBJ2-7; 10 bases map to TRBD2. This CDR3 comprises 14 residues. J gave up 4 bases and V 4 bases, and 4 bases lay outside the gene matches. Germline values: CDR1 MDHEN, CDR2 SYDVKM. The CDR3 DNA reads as TGTGCCAGCAGTTCCGAAGCGGGAGGGTACGAGCAGTACTTC. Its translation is CASSSEAGGYEQYF.

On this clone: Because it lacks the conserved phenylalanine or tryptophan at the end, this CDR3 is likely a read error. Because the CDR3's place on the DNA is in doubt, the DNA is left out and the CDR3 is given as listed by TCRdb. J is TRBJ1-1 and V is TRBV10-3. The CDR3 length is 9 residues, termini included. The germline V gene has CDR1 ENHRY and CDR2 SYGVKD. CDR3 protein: CAISSGMAQ.

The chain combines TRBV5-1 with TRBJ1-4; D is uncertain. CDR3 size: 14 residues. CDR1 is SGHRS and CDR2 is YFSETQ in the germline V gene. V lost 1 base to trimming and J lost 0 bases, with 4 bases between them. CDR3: CASSLTATNEKLFF. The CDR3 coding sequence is TGCGCCAGCAGCTTGACAGCAACTAATGAAAAACTGTTTTTT.

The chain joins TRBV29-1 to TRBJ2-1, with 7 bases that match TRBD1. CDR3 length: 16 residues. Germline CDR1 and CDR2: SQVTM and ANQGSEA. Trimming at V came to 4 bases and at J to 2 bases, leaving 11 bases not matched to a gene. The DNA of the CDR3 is TGCAGCGTTGTAAGTACTACAGGGGCGGCCTACAATGAGCAGTTCTTC. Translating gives CSVVSTTGAAYNEQFF.

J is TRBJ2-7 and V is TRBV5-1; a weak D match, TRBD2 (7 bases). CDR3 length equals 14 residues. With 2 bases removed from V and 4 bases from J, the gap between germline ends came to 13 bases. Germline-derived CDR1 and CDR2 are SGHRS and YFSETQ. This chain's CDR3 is CASSFWGGRYEQYF. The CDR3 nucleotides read TGCGCCAGCAGCTTTTGGGGGGGCAGGTACGAGCAGTACTTC.

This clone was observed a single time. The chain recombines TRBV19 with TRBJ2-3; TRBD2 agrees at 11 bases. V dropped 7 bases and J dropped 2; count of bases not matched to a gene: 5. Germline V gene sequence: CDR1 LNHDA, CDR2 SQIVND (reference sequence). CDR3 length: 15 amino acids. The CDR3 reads CASTGTSGNTDTQYF. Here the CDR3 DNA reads TGTGCCAGTACCGGGACTAGCGGAAACACAGATACGCAGTATTTT.

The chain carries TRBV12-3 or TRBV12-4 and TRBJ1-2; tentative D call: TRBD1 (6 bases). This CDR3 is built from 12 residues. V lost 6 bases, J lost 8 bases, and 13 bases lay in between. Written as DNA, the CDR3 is TGTGCCAGCAGCCAGGGGAATTGGGGCTACACCTTC. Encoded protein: CASSQGNWGYTF.

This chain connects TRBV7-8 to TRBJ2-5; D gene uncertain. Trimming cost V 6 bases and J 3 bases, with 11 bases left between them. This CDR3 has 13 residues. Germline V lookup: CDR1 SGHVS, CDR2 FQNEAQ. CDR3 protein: CASSHPGKETQYF. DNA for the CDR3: TGTGCCAGCAGTCATCCGGGTAAAGAGACCCAGTACTTC. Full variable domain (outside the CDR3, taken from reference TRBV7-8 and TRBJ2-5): GAGVSQSPRYKVAKRGQDVALRCDPISGHVSLFWYQQALGQGPEFLTYFQNEAQLDKSGLPSDRFFAERPEGSVSTLKIQRTQQEDSAVYLCASSHPGKETQYFGPGTRLLVL.

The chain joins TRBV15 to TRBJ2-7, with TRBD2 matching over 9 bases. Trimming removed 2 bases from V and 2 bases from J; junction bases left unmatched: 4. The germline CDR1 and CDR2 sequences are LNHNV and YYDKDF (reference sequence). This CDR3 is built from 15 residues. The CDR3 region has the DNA TGTGCCACCAGCAGATCGCGGGAGGGCCCCTACGAGCAGTACTTC. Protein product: CATSRSREGPYEQYF.

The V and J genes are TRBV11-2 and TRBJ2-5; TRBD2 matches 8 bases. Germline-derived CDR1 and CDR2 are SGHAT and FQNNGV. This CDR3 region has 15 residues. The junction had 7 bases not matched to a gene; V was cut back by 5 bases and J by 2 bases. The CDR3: CASSPRLARQETQYF. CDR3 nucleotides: TGTGCCAGCAGCCCCAGACTAGCGAGGCAAGAGACCCAGTACTTC.

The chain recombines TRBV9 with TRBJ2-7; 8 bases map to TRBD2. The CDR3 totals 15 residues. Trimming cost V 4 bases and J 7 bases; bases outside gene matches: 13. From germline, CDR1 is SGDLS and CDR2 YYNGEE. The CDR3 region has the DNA TGTGCCAGCAGCACAGGGTCGGGAGGGCCAAGGGAGCAGTACTTC. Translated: CASSTGSGGPREQYF.

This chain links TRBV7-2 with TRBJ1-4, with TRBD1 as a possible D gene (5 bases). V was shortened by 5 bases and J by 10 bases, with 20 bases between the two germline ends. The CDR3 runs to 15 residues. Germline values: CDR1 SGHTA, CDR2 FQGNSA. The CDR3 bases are TGTGCCAGCAGCGTTGCGGGACGTCAATCTGGAAAACTGTTTTTT. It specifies CASSVAGRQSGKLFF.

The CDR3 here is CAISESMSRGPNEKLFF. CDR3 bases: TGTGCCATCAGTGAGTCAATGTCGCGGGGGCCCAATGAAAAACTGTTTTTT. The V and J genes are TRBV10-3 and TRBJ1-4, with a tentative D call TRBD1 (6 bases). There are 17 residues in the CDR3. Germline V gene sequence: CDR1 ENHRY, CDR2 SYGVKD. The ends were cut back, 0 bases at V and 5 bases at J, with 16 bases in the middle.

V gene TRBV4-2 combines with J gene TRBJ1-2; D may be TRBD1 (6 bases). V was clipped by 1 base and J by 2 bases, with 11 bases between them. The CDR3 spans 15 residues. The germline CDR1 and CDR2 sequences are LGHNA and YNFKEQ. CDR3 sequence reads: CASSQGRGQNYGYTF. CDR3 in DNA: TGTGCCAGCAGCCAAGGTAGGGGACAAAACTATGGCTACACCTTC.

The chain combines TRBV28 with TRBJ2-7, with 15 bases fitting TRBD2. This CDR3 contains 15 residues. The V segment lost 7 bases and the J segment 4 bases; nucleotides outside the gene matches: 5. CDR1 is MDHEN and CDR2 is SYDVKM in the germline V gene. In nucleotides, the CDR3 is TGTGCCAGCACCCTCGGACTAGCGGGAGGGTACGAGCAGTACTTC. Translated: CASTLGLAGGYEQYF. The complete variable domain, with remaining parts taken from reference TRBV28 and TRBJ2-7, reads DVKVTQSSRYLVKRTGEKVFLECVQDMDHENMFWYRQDPGLGLRLIYFSYDVKMKEKGDIPEGYSVSREKKERFSLILESASTNQTSMYLCASTLGLAGGYEQYFGPGTRLTVT.

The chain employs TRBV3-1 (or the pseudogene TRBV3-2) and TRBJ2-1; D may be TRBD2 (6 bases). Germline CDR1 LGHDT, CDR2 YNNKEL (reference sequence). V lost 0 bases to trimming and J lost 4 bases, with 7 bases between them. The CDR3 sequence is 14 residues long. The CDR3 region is CASSQDAGYNEQFF. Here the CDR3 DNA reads TGTGCCAGCAGCCAAGATGCGGGGTACAATGAGCAGTTCTTC.

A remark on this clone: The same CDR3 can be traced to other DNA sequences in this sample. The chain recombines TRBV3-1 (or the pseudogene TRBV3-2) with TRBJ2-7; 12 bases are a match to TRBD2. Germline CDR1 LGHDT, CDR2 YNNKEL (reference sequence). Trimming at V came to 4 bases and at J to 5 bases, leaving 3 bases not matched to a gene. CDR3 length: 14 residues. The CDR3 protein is CASSPRTSGNEQYF. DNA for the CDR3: TGTGCCAGCAGCCCCCGGACTAGCGGGAACGAGCAGTACTTC.

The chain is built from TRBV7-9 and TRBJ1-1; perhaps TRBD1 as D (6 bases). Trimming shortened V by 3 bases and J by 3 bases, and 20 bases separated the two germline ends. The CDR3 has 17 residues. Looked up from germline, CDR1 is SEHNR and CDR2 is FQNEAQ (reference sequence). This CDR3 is CASSFRGGPQGDTEAFF. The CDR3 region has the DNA TGTGCCAGCAGCTTCCGGGGGGGGCCCCAAGGGGACACTGAAGCTTTCTTT. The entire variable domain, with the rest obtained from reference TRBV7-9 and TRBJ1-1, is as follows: DTGVSQNPRHKITKRGQNVTFRCDPISEHNRLYWYRQTLGQGPEFLTYFQNEAQLEKSRLLSDRFSAERPKGSFSTLEIQRTEQGDSAMYLCASSFRGGPQGDTEAFFGQGTRLTVV.

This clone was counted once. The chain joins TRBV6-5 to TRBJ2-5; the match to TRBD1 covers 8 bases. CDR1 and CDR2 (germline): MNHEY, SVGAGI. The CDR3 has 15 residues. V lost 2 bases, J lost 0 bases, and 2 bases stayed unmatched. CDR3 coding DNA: TGTGCCAGCAGTTACGGGACAGGCTACCAAGAGACCCAGTACTTC. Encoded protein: CASSYGTGYQETQYF.

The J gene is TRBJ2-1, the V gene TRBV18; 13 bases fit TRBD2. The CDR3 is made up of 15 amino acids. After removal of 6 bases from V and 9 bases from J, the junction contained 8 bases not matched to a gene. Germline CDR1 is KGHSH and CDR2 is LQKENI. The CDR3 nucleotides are TGTGCCAGCTCTCCAGGGACTAGCGGGAACCTTGAGCAGTTCTTC. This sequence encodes CASSPGTSGNLEQFF.

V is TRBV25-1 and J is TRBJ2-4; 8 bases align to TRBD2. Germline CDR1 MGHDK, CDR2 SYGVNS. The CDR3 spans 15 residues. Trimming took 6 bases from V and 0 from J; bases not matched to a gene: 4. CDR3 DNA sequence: TGTGCCAGCAGGCCGGGGGGGGTAGCCAAAAACATTCAGTACTTC. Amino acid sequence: CASRPGGVAKNIQYF.

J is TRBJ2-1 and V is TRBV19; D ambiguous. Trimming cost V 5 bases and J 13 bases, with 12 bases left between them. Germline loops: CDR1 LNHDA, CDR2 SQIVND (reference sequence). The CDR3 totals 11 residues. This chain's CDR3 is CASSEPSLQFF. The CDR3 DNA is TGTGCCAGTAGTGAACCGAGTCTTCAGTTCTTC.

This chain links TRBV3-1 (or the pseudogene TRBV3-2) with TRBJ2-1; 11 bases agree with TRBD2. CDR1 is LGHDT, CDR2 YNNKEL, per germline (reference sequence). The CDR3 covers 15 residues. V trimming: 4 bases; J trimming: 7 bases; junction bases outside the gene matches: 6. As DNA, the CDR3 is TGTGCCAGCAGCCTCTTAGCGGGAGGGGGAAATGAGCAGTTCTTC. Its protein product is CASSLLAGGGNEQFF.

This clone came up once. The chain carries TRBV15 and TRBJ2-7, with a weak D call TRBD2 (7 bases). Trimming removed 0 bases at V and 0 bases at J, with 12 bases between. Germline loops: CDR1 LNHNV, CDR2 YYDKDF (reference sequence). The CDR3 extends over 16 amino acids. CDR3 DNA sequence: TGTGCCACCAGCAGAGATCGGGGGGCCACCTCCTACGAGCAGTACTTC. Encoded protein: CATSRDRGATSYEQYF.

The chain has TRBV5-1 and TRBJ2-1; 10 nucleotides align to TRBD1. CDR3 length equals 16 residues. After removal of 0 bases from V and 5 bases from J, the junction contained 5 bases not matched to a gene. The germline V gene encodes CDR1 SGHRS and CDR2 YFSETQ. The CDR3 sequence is CASSLVGTGANNEQFF. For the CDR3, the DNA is TGCGCCAGCAGCTTGGTCGGGACAGGGGCCAACAATGAGCAGTTCTTC.

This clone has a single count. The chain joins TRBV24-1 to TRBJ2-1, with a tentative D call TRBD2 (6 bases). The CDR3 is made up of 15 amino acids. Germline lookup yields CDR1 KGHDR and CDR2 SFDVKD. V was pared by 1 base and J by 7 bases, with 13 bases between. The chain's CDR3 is CATSDLRGSPNEQFF. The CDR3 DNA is TGTGCCACCAGTGATTTACGGGGGTCCCCAAATGAGCAGTTCTTC.

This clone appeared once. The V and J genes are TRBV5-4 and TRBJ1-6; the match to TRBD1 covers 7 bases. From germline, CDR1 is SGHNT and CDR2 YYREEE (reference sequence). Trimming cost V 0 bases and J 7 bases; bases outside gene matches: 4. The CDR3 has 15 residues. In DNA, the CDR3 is TGTGCCAGCAGCTTGGCACAGGGGAAAAATTCACCCCTCCACTTT. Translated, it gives CASSLAQGKNSPLHF.

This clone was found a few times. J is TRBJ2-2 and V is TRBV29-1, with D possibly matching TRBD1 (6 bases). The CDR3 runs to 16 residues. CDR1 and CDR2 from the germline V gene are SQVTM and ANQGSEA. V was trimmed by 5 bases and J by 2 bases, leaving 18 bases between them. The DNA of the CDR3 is TGCAGCGTTTTCTTAGAAAGGACAGACAACACCGGGGAGCTGTTTTTT. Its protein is CSVFLERTDNTGELFF.

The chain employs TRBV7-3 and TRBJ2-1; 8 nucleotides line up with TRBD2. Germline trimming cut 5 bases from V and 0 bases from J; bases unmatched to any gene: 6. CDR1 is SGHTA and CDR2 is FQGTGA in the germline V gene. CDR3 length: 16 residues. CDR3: CASSRGGRSSYNEQFF. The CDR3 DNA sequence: TGTGCCAGCAGCCGCGGCGGGAGGTCCTCCTACAATGAGCAGTTCTTC.

The CDR3 region has the DNA TGTGCCAGCAGTTATTCGAGGGGGTTCTCTGGAAACACCATATATTTT. Encoded protein: CASSYSRGFSGNTIYF. The rearrangement joins TRBV6-5 to TRBJ1-3; possible D gene TRBD1, 6 bases. CDR1 and CDR2 from the germline V gene are MNHEY and SVGAGI. Deletions cut 3 bases from V and 0 bases from J, with 12 bases between. This CDR3 is built from 16 residues.

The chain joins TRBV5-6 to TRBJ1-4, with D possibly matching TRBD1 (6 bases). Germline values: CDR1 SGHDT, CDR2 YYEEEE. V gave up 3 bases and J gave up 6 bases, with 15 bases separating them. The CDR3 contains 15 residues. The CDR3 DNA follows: TGTGCCAGCAGCTCGGCAGTGGCAGGGGATGAAAAACTGTTTTTT. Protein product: CASSSAVAGDEKLFF.

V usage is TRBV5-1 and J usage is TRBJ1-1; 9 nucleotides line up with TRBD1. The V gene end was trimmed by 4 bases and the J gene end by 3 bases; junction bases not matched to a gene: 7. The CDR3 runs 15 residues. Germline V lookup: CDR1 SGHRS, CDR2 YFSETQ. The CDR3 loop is CASSLWTGVDTEAFF. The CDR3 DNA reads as TGCGCCAGCAGCCTATGGACAGGGGTGGACACTGAAGCTTTCTTT.